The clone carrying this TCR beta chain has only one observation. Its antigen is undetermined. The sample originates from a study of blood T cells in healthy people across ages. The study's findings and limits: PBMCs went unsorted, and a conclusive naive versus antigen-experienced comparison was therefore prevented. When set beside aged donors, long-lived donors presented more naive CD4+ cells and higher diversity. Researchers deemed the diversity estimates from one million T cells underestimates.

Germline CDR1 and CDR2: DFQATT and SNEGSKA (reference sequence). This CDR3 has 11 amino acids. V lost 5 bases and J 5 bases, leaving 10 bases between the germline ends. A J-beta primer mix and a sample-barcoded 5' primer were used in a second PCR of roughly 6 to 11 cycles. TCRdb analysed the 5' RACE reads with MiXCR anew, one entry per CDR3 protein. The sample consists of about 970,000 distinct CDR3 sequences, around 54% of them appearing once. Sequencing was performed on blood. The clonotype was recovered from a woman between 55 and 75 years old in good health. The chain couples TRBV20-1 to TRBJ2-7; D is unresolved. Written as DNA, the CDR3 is TGCAGTGCTGGGCTGAGGAACGAGCAGTACTTC. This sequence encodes CSAGLRNEQYF.